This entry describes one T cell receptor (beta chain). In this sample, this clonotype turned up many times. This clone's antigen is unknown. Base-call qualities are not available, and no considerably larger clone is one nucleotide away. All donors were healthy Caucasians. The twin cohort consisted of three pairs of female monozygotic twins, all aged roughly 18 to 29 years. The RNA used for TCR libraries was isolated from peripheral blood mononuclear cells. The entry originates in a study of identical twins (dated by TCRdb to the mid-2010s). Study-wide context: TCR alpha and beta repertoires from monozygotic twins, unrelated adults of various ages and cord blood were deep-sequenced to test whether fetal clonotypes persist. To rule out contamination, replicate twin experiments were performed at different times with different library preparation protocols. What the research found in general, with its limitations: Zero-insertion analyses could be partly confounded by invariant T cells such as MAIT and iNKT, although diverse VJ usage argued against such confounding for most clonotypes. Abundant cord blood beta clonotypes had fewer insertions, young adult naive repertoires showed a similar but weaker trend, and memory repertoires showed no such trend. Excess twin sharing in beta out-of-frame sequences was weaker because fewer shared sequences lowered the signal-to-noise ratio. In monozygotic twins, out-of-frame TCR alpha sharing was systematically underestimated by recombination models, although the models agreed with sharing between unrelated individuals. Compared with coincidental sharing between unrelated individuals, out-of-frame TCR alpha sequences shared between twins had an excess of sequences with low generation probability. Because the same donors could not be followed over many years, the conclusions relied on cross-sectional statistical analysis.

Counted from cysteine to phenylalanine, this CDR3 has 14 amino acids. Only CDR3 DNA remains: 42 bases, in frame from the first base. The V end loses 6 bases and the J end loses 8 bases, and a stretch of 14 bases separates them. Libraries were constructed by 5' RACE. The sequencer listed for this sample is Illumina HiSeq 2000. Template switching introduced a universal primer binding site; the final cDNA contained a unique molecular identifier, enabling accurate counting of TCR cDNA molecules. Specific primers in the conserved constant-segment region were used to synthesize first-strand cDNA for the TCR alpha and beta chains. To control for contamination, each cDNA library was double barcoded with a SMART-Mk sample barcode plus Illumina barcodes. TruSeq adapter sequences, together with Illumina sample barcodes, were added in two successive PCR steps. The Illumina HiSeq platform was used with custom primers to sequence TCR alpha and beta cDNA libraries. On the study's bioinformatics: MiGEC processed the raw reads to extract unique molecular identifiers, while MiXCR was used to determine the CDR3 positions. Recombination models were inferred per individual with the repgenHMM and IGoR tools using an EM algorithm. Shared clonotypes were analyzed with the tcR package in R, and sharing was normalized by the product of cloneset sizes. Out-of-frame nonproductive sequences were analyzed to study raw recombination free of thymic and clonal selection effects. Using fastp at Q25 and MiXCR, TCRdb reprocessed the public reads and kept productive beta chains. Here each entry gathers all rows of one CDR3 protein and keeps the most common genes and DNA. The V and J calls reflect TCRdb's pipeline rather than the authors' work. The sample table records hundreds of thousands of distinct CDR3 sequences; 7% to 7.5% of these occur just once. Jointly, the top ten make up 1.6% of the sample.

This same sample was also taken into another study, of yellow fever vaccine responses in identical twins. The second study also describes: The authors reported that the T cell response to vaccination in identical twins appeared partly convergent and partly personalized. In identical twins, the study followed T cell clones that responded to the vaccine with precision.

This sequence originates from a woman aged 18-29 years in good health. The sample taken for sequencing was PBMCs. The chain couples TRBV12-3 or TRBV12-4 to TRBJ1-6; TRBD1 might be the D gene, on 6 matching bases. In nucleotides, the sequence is TGTGCCAGCAGCCTAGGGGGGCCAGATTCACCCCTCCACTTT. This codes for CASSLGGPDSPLHF.